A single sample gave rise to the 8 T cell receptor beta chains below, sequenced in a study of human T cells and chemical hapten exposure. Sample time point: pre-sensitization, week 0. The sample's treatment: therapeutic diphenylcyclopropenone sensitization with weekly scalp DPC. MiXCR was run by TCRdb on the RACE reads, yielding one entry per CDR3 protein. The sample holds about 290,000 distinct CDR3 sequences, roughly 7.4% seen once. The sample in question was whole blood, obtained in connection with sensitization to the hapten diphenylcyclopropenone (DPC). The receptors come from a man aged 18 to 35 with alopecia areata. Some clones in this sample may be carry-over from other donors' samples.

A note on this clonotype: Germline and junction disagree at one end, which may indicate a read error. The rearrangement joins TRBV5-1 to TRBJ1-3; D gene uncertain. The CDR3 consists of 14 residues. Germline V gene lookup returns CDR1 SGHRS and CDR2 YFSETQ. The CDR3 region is CASSETNSENTIYF. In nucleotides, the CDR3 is TGCGCCAGCAGCGAAACTAACTCTGAAAACACCATATATTTT.

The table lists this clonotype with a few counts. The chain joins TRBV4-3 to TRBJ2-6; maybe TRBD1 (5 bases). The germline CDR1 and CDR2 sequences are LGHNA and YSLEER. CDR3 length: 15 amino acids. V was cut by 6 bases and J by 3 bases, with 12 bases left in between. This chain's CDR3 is CASSGQGGGANVLTF. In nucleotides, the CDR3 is TGCGCCAGCAGTGGCCAGGGCGGTGGGGCCAACGTCCTGACTTTC.

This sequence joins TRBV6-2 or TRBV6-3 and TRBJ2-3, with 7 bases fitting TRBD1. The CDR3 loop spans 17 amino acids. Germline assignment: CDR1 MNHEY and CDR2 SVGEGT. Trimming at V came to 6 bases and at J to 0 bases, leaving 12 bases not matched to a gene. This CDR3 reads CASRNPGQRTSTDTQYF. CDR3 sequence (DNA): TGTGCCAGCAGAAACCCGGGACAGCGAACTAGCACAGATACGCAGTATTTT.

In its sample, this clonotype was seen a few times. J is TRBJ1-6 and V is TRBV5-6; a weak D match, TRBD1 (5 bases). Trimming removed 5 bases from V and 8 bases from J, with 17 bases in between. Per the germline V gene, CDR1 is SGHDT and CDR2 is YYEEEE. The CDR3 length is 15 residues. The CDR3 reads CASSLTQGTHSPLHF. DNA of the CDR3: TGTGCCAGCAGTTTGACTCAGGGAACCCATTCACCCCTCCACTTT. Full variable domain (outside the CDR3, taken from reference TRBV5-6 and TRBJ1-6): DAGVTQSPTHLIKTRGQQVTLRCSPKSGHDTVSWYQQALGQGPQFIFQYYEEEERQRGNFPDRFSGHQFPNYSSELNVNALLLGDSALYLCASSLTQGTHSPLHFGNGTRLTVT.

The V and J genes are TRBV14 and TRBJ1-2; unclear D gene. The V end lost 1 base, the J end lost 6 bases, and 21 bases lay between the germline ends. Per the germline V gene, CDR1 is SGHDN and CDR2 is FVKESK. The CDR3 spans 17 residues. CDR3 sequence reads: CASSQVPFLRETDGYTF. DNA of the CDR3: TGTGCCAGCAGCCAAGTTCCTTTTCTACGGGAGACGGATGGCTACACCTTC. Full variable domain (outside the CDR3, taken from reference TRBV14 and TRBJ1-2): EAGVTQFPSHSVIEKGQTVTLRCDPISGHDNLYWYRRVMGKEIKFLLHFVKESKQDESGMPNNRFLAERTGGTYSTLKVQPAELEDSGVYFCASSQVPFLRETDGYTFGSGTRLTVV.

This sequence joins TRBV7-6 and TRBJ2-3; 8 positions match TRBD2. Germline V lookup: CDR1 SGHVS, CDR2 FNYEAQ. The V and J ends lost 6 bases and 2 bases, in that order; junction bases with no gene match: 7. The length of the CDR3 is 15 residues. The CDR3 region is CASRRGAVNTDTQYF. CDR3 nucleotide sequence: TGTGCCAGCAGGCGGGGGGCGGTTAACACAGATACGCAGTATTTT.

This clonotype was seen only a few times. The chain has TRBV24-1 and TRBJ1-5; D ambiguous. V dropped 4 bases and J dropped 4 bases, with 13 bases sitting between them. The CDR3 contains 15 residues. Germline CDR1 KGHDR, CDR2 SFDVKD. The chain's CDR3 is CATSEADRSNQPQHF. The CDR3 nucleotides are TGTGCCACCAGTGAGGCTGATAGGAGTAATCAGCCCCAGCATTTT.

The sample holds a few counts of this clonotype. The CDR3 DNA reads as TGTGCCAGCAGTTACGGTGGGTTTCAGCCCCAGCATTTT. This codes for CASSYGGFQPQHF. The chain uses TRBV6-2 or TRBV6-3 and TRBJ1-5, with D hard to call. The CDR3 sequence is 13 residues long. Germline CDR1 reads MNHEY; CDR2 reads SVGEGT. The V gene lost 2 bases and the J gene lost 6 bases, with 8 bases spanning the gap.